What follows are 10 T cell receptor beta chains derived from one specimen sequenced in a study of blood T cell repertoires in COVID-19. Profiled with immunoSEQ multiplex PCR; TCRdb holds only in-frame clones, not every one. Of about 260,000 clones listed, about 85% are singletons. Material: peripheral blood. Receptors originate from a man between 60 and 70 years old who had recovered from COVID-19.

The CDR3 DNA reads TGTGCCAGCAGCCCGATGAGGACACCGAATAGCAATCAGCCCCAGCATTTT. This encodes CASSPMRTPNSNQPQHF. The gene calls are TRBV7-3 and TRBJ1-5; a weak D match, TRBD1 (5 bases). This CDR3 comprises 17 residues. V was pared by 5 bases and J by 0 bases, with 17 bases between. Germline values: CDR1 SGHTA, CDR2 FQGTGA.

The V gene is TRBV7-2, the J gene TRBJ2-5, with D possibly TRBD2 on 6 matching bases. The germline CDR1 and CDR2 sequences are SGHTA and FQGNSA. The CDR3 has 13 residues. Trimming removed 5 bases at V and 5 bases at J, with 12 bases between. The CDR3 protein is CASSPGLRETQYF. DNA of the CDR3: TGTGCCAGCAGCCCTGGACTACGGGAGACCCAGTACTTC.

The genes are TRBV6-7 and TRBJ1-1; possibly TRBD1 for D (5 bases). TRBV6-7 is placed among ORFs of uncertain function. V lost 8 bases, J lost 9 bases, and 13 bases lay in between. The CDR3 runs 11 residues. CDR3 bases: TGTGCCAGCCTCCGGGGGGGGAAAGCTTTCTTT. Translated, it gives CASLRGGKAFF.

This sequence joins TRBV7-2 and TRBJ2-2, with 13 bases fitting TRBD2. The CDR3 length is 18 residues. The germline V gene encodes CDR1 SGHTA and CDR2 FQGNSA. With V trimmed by 2 bases and J by 6 bases, 9 bases remained unmatched. The CDR3 region has the DNA TGTGCCAGCAGCTTAAATCCCACTAGCGGGGGGGCCTCCGGGGAGCTGTTTTTT. Protein: CASSLNPTSGGASGELFF. Complete variable domain (other parts from reference TRBV7-2 and TRBJ2-2): GAGVSQSPSNKVTEKGKDVELRCDPISGHTALYWYRQSLGQGLEFLIYFQGNSAPDKSGLPSDRFSAERTGGSVSTLTIQRTQQEDSAVYLCASSLNPTSGGASGELFFGEGSRLTVL.

This clone has a handful of counts. The gene calls are TRBV7-8 and TRBJ2-5; 13 nucleotides match TRBD2. The germline V gene encodes CDR1 SGHVS and CDR2 FQNEAQ. This CDR3 region has 16 residues. V trimming: 5 bases; J trimming: 4 bases; junction bases outside the gene matches: 7. The CDR3: CASSTRLAGGRETQYF. CDR3 DNA sequence: TGTGCCAGCAGCACCCGACTAGCGGGGGGTAGAGAGACCCAGTACTTC.

A remark on this clone: Other nucleotide sequences from this sample produce the same CDR3. The chain uses TRBV3-1 (or the pseudogene TRBV3-2) and TRBJ1-2; D uncertain. The CDR3 spans 13 residues. V was pared by 0 bases and J by 5 bases, with 7 bases between. Germline V gives CDR1 LGHDT, CDR2 YNNKEL (reference sequence). The DNA for the CDR3 is TGTGCCAGCAGCCAAGAACAGAGTTATGGCTACACCTTC. Translation: CASSQEQSYGYTF.

This chain links TRBV15 with TRBJ1-1, with 10 nucleotides matching TRBD1. The length of the CDR3 is 16 residues. The junction had 13 bases not matched to a gene; V was cut back by 8 bases and J by 4 bases. CDR1 LNHNV and CDR2 YYDKDF come from the germline V gene (reference sequence). In DNA, the CDR3 is TGTGCCACCTCGACAGGGGGCATTGTTTTGAGCACTGAAGCTTTCTTT. Protein sequence: CATSTGGIVLSTEAFF.

The genes are TRBV7-9 and TRBJ1-1; the D gene is possibly TRBD1 (6 bases). The ends were cut back, 0 bases at V and 3 bases at J, with 8 bases in the middle. CDR3 length equals 14 residues. In germline, CDR1 is SEHNR, CDR2 FQNEAQ (reference sequence). CDR3: CASSLARGHTEAFF. The CDR3, as DNA: TGTGCCAGCAGCTTAGCGCGGGGGCACACTGAAGCTTTCTTT.

V usage is TRBV5-1 and J usage is TRBJ2-7; possible D gene TRBD2, 5 bases. The V and J ends lost 3 bases and 4 bases respectively, with 14 bases between them. Per germline, CDR1 SGHRS and CDR2 YFSETQ. CDR3 size: 14 residues. The CDR3 spells CASSSPELEYEQYF. As DNA, the CDR3 is TGCGCCAGCAGCTCCCCCGAACTAGAATACGAGCAGTACTTC.

With respect to this clone: Additional DNA sequences in this sample encode the identical CDR3. The genes are TRBV11-3 and TRBJ1-1, with D maybe TRBD1 (6 bases). The germline V gene has CDR1 SGHNT and CDR2 YENEEA. This CDR3 is 14 amino acids long. V was pared by 1 base and J by 4 bases, with 10 bases between. The DNA for the CDR3 is TGTGCCAGCAGCTTAGGTAGGGGGTCCACTGAAGCTTTCTTT. It encodes CASSLGRGSTEAFF.